These 13 T cell receptor beta chains were all obtained from the same sample, sequenced in a study of shared clonotypes between healthy human individuals. Naive CD8 cells, CD45RO-negative and positively selected for CCR7, excluded terminally differentiated effector memory CD45RA+ cells. The data were produced by immunoSEQ multiplex PCR, yet TCRdb's version contains in-frame clones alone and is incomplete. Of about 2.2 million clones in the sample, roughly 95% were seen once. Sequenced: naive CD8+ T cells from PBMCs. The receptors originated from a man between 18 and 29 years old in good health. Some clones in this sample may be carry-over from other donors' samples.

V usage is TRBV7-9 and J usage is TRBJ2-1; D assignment may be TRBD1 or TRBD2 (5 bases each). Looked up from germline, CDR1 is SEHNR and CDR2 is FQNEAQ (reference sequence). The CDR3 has 17 amino acids. V dropped 2 bases and J dropped 0 bases, with 14 bases sitting between them. As DNA, the CDR3 is TGTGCCAGCAGCTTACCGGAAGGTGGGGGCTCCTACAATGAGCAGTTCTTC. The encoded protein is CASSLPEGGGSYNEQFF.

The V call is TRBV27, the J call TRBJ2-7; 9 nucleotides agree with TRBD1. The CDR3 runs to 19 residues. Germline loops: CDR1 MNHEY, CDR2 SMNVEV (reference sequence). V lost 6 bases and J lost 3; bases outside the gene matches: 21. This chain's CDR3 is CASSSTPGQGQGWGYEQYF. The CDR3 DNA is TGTGCCAGCAGCTCCACTCCGGGACAGGGTCAGGGGTGGGGCTACGAGCAGTACTTC.

This rearrangement joins TRBV28 to TRBJ2-5; 11 bases map to TRBD2. V dropped 4 bases and J dropped 10; count of bases not matched to a gene: 8. CDR3 size: 14 residues. Germline assignment: CDR1 MDHEN and CDR2 SYDVKM. CDR3 region: CASSYATSGSGQYF. The CDR3 nucleotides are TGTGCCAGCAGTTACGCTACTAGCGGGAGTGGCCAGTACTTC. The full variable domain, in which reference TRBV28 and TRBJ2-5 provide the parts outside the CDR3, is DVKVTQSSRYLVKRTGEKVFLECVQDMDHENMFWYRQDPGLGLRLIYFSYDVKMKEKGDIPEGYSVSREKKERFSLILESASTNQTSMYLCASSYATSGSGQYFGPGTRLLVL.

As regards this clone: A much more abundant neighbour one base away suggests this may be a read error. The V and J genes are TRBV7-2 and TRBJ2-3; 12 positions agree with TRBD2. The CDR3 consists of 15 residues. The germline V gene has CDR1 SGHTA and CDR2 FQGNSA. Losses at the gene ends were 5 bases for V and 0 bases for J; bases not matched to a gene: 0. The CDR3 loop is CASSGTSGSTDTQYF. Here the CDR3 DNA reads TGTGCCAGCAGCGGGACTAGCGGGAGCACAGATACGCAGTATTTT.

A remark on this clone: This sample also contains other DNA sequences that code for the same CDR3. The J gene is TRBJ1-2, the V gene TRBV6-5; D is unclear. Germline CDR1 reads MNHEY; CDR2 reads SVGAGI. V lost 0 bases and J 2 bases, leaving 4 bases between the germline ends. The CDR3 is made up of 13 amino acids. The CDR3 region has the DNA TGTGCCAGCAGTTACTCAGAGAACTATGGCTACACCTTC. Its translation is CASSYSENYGYTF.

This clone appeared a few times. The V gene is TRBV14, the J gene TRBJ1-1; 7 nucleotides match TRBD1. Germline-derived CDR1 and CDR2 are SGHDN and FVKESK. The CDR3 loop spans 17 amino acids. J lost 1 base, V lost 4 bases, and 12 bases had no gene match. CDR3 DNA: TGTGCCAGCAGCCCGATGTACCGACAGGGACCGAACACTGAAGCTTTCTTT. This sequence encodes CASSPMYRQGPNTEAFF.

The J gene is TRBJ2-5, the V gene TRBV5-1, with 11 bases matching TRBD2. CDR1 and CDR2 (germline): SGHRS, YFSETQ. CDR3 length equals 18 residues. V dropped 4 bases and J dropped 5; count of bases not matched to a gene: 16. CDR3 nucleotide sequence: TGCGCCAGCAGCCTCGGGACTAGCGGTATACTTGCTTCGGAGACCCAGTACTTC. This gives the protein CASSLGTSGILASETQYF.

The chain combines TRBV30 with TRBJ2-5; TRBD1 aligns across 10 bases. The better agreement between TRBJ2-7 and the DNA end casts doubt on the J call. The CDR3 runs 14 residues. From germline, CDR1 is GTSNPN and CDR2 SVGIG (reference sequence). CDR3 loop: CACLDRGPSYEQYF. The CDR3 nucleotides are TGTGCCTGCTTAGACAGGGGGCCATCCTACGAGCAGTACTTC.

The chain couples TRBV6-5 to TRBJ2-2, with 9 bases matching TRBD1. Germline values: CDR1 MNHEY, CDR2 SVGAGI. The ends lost 5 bases at V and 5 bases at J; junction bases unmatched: 6. The CDR3 length is 15 residues. The CDR3 sequence is CASSHGQGRTGELFF. CDR3 DNA: TGTGCCAGCAGTCACGGACAGGGGCGGACCGGGGAGCTGTTTTTT.

This chain joins TRBV4-1 and TRBJ2-7, with 7 bases identical to TRBD1. V was pared by 7 bases and J by 4 bases, with 7 bases of the junction left unmatched. Germline V gene lookup returns CDR1 MGHRA and CDR2 YSYEKL. The CDR3 is made up of 13 amino acids. The CDR3 nucleotides are TGCGCCAGCATGGGACAGAATTCTTACGAGCAGTACTTC. Protein: CASMGQNSYEQYF.

Turning to this clone: This sample also contains other DNA sequences that code for the same CDR3. The V gene is TRBV4-1, the J gene TRBJ1-1, with D possibly matching TRBD1 (5 bases). CDR1 and CDR2 from the germline V gene are MGHRA and YSYEKL. The CDR3 contains 14 residues. V lost 4 bases to trimming and J lost 1 base, with 10 bases between them. CDR3 in amino acids: CASSPGRGNTEAFF. CDR3 bases: TGCGCCAGCAGCCCCGGAAGGGGGAACACTGAAGCTTTCTTT.

V is TRBV6-5 and J is TRBJ2-1; D might be TRBD1 or TRBD2, each matching 6 bases. Trimming removed 6 bases from V and 8 bases from J, with 20 bases in between. CDR3 size: 15 residues. CDR1 MNHEY and CDR2 SVGAGI come from the germline V gene. In nucleotides, the CDR3 is TGTGCCAGCAGCCTGTTAGGGGGGCCGGGGGATGAGCAGTTCTTC. It specifies CASSLLGGPGDEQFF.

The chain uses TRBV9 and TRBJ2-3; D is perhaps TRBD2 (5 bases). The CDR3 consists of 14 residues. With 2 bases removed from V and 2 bases from J, the gap between germline ends came to 9 bases. CDR1 is SGDLS and CDR2 is YYNGEE in the germline V gene. The CDR3 bases are TGTGCCAGCAGCGTCGACGGACTCACAGATACGCAGTATTTT. This translates into CASSVDGLTDTQYF.